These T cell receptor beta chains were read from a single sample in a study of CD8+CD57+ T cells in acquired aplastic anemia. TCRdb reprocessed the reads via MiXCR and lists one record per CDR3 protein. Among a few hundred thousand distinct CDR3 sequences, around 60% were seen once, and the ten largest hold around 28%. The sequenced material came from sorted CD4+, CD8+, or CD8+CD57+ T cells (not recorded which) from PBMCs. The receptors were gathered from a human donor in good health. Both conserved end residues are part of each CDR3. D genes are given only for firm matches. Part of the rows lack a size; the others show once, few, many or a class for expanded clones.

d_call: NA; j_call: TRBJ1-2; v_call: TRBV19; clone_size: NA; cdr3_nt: TGTGCCAGTAGTACGGGTTGGGGAGGTAACTATGGCTACACCTTC; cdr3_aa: CASSTGWGGNYGYTF
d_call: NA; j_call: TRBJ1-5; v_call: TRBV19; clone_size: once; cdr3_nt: TGTGCCAGTAGTAATCGGGGCCCTCAGCCCCAGCATTTT; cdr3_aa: CASSNRGPQPQHF
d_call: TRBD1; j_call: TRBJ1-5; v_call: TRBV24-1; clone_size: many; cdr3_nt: TGTGCCACCAGTGACTCAGTCGGGACAGGGGAATTTGGCAATCAGCCCCAGCATTTT; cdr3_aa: CATSDSVGTGEFGNQPQHF
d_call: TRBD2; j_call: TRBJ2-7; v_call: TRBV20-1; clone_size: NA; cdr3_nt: TGCAGTGCTAGGGGGGGGGGCTACGAGCAGTACTTC; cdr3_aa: CSARGGGYEQYF
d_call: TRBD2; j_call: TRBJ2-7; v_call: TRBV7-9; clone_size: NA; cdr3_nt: TGTGCCAGCAGCTTATCGACTAGCGGGGGTTTCGAGCAGTACTTC; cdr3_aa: CASSLSTSGGFEQYF
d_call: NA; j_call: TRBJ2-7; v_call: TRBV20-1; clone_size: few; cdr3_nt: TGCAGTGATAGGGGGGCTGGGGTGAGTGAGCAGTACTTC; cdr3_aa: CSDRGAGVSEQYF
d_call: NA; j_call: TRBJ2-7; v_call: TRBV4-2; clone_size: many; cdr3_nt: TGTGCCAGCAGCCGGTCTAGCGCGTCCTACGAGCAGTACTTC; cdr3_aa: CASSRSSASYEQYF
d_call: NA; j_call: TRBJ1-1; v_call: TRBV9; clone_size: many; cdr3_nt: TGTGCCAGCAGCGGAGGGACTACAGAAGCTTTCTTT; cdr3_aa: CASSGGTTEAFF
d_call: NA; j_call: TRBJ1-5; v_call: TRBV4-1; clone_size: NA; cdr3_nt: TGCGCCAGCAGCCAAGATACGGGGGGCAATCAGCCCCAGCATTTT; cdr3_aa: CASSQDTGGNQPQHF
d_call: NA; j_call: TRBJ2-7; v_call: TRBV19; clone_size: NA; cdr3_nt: TGTGCCAGTAGCTTCGGGAGTTCCTCCTCCTACGAGCAGTACTTC; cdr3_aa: CASSFGSSSSYEQYF
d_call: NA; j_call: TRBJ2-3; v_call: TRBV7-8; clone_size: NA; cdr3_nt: TGTGCCAGCAGCCATGCCGGTACGCAGTATTTT; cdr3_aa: CASSHAGTQYF
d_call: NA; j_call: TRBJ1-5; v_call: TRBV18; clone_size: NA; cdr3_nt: TGTGCCAGCTCACCTAACAGCTTCTTTAATCAGCCCCAGCATTTT; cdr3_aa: CASSPNSFFNQPQHF
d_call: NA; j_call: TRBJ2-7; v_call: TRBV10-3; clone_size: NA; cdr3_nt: TGTGCCATCAGTGACTCGATAGGGGAGCAGTACTTC; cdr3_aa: CAISDSIGEQYF
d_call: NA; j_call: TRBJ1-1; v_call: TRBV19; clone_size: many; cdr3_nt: TGTGCCACTTCCGCCGGGGGCGAACTTGAAGCTTTCTTT; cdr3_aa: CATSAGGELEAFF
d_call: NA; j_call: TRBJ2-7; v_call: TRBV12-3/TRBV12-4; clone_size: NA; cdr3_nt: TGTGCCAGCAGGCCCACAGGGAGTAACGAGCAGTACTTC; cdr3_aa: CASRPTGSNEQYF
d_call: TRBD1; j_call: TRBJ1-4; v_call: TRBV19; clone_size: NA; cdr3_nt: TGTGCCAGTAGTCCGGGACAGCGCGTCCTGTTTTTT; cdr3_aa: CASSPGQRVLFF
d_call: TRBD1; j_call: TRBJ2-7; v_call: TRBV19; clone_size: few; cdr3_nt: TGTGCCAGTAGGGACAGGGGGCAATACGAGCAGTACTTC; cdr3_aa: CASRDRGQYEQYF
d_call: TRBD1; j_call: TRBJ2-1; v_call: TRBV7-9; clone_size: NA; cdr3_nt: TGTGCCAGCAGCCCATACGGGACAGTCCACAATGAGCAGTTCTTC; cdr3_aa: CASSPYGTVHNEQFF
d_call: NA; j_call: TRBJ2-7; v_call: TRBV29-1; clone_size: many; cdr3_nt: TGCAGCGTTGAAGATGGGCAGGGCTGGGGCGAGCAGTACTTC; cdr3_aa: CSVEDGQGWGEQYF
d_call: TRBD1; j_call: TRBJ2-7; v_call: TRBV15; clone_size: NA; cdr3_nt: TGTGCCACCAGCAGGGCGCGGGGGACAGGGGGTGCCGAGCAGTACTTC; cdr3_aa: CATSRARGTGGAEQYF
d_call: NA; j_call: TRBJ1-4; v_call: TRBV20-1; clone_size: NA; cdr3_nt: TGCAGTGCTAATAGCGGAGAAAATGAAAAACTGTTTTTT; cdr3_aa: CSANSGENEKLFF
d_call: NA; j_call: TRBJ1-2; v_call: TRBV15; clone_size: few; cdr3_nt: TGTGCCACCAGCAGACCTACCTGGGACACCCACTATGGCTACACCTTC; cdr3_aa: CATSRPTWDTHYGYTF
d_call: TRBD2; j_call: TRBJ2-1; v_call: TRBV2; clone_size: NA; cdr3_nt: TGTGCCAGCAGGAAGGGACTAGCGGGGGAAAGTGAGCAGTTCTTC; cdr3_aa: CASRKGLAGESEQFF
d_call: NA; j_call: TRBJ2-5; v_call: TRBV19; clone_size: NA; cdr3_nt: TGTGCCAGTAGTATAGATCTGACTATACGCGAGACCCAGTACTTC; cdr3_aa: CASSIDLTIRETQYF
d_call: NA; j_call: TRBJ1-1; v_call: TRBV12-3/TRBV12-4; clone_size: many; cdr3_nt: TGTGCCAGCAGTTTAACAGGCCCGAAAGCTTTCTTT; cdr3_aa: CASSLTGPKAFF
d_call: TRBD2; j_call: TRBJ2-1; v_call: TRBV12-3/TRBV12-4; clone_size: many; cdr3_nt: TGTGCCAGCAGCCTAGCGGGGGGGATTAATGAGCAGTTCTTC; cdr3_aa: CASSLAGGINEQFF
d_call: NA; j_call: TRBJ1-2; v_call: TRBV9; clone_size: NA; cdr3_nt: TGTGCCAGCAGCGTAGGATTCGGTGTTAACTATGGCTACACCTTC; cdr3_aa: CASSVGFGVNYGYTF
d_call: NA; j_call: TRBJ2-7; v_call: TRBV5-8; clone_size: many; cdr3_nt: TGTGCCAGCAGCTTGAAGACCTACGAGCAGTACTTC; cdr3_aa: CASSLKTYEQYF
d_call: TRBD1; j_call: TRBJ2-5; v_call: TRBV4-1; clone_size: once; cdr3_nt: TGCGCCAGCAGCCCACGAGCAGGGGGCTTCGGAGAGACCCAGTACTTC; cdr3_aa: CASSPRAGGFGETQYF
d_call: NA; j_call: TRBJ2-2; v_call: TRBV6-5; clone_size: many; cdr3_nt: TGTGCCAGCAGTTATGCTCAGGACGGCGGGGAGCTGTTTTTT; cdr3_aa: CASSYAQDGGELFF
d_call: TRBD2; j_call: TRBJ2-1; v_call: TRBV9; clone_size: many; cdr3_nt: TGTGCCAGCAGCGTAGGGGTTAGCGGGGGTTACAATGAGCAGTTCTTC; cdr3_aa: CASSVGVSGGYNEQFF
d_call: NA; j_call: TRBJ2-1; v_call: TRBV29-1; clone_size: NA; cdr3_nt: TGCAGCGTCAGAACAGGGAGTGAGCAGTTCTTC; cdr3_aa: CSVRTGSEQFF
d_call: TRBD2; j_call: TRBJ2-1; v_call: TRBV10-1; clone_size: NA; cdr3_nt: TGCGCCACCGGGCGGGGACTAGCGGGGAAGGACAGTGAGCAGTTCTTC; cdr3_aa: CATGRGLAGKDSEQFF
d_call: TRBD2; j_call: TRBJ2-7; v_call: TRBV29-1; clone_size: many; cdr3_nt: TGCAGCGCCAGAGCGGGGGACTCCTACGAGCAGTACTTC; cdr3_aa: CSARAGDSYEQYF
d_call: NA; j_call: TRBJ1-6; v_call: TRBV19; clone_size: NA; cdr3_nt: TGTGCCAGTAGTCCGCCATATAGTTATAATTCACCCCTCCACTTT; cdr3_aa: CASSPPYSYNSPLHF
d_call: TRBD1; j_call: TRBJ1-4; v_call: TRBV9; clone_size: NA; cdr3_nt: TGTGCCAGCAGCGGGGGACAGGGTAGTGAAAAGCTGTTTTTT; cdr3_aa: CASSGGQGSEKLFF
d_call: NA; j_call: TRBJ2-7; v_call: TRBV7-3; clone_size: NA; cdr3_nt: TGTGCCAGCAGCTTTTATAGTTTGGCCGCCGGGGAGCTGTACTTC; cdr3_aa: CASSFYSLAAGELYF
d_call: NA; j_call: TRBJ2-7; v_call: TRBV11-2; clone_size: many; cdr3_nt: TGTGCCAGCAGCTTAAGGGGGTACGACGAGCAGTACTTC; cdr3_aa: CASSLRGYDEQYF
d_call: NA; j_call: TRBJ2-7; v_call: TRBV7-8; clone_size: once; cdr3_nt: TGTGCCAGCAGCTTAGTCAGGGGGGTCTACGAGCAGTACTTC; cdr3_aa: CASSLVRGVYEQYF
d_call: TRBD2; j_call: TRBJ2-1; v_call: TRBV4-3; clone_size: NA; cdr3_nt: TGCGCCAGCCAAAAGTGGCTAGCGGAAAACAATGAGCAGTTCTTC; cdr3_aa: CASQKWLAENNEQFF
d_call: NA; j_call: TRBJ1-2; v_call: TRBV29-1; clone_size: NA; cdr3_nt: TGCAGCGTTGATTTTGGCTATGGCTACACCTTC; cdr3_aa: CSVDFGYGYTF